Presented here are 23 T cell receptor beta chains from one specimen sequenced in a study of response to subunit inactivated influenza vaccine. In TCRdb, the RT-PCR reads were re-called with MiXCR into one record per CDR3 protein. There are some 500,000 distinct CDR3 sequences in the sample; roughly 23% occur only once, and about 1.9% lies in the top ten. This sample comprised CD4+ T cells sorted from PBMCs, obtained more than 4 days after vaccination. The receptors come from a man aged 50-59 years who received an inactivated influenza vaccine.

Regarding this clonotype: A read error may produce the germline difference seen at one junction end. The V gene is TRBV20-1, the J gene TRBJ2-3, with 9 bases aligning to TRBD2. Germline-derived CDR1 and CDR2 are DFQATT and SNEGSKA (reference sequence). The CDR3 covers 14 residues. The DNA for the CDR3 is TGCAGTGCTAGAGAAAGCGGGAGGCTAGATACGCAGTACTTT. Translation: CSARESGRLDTQYF.

The V gene is TRBV10-3, the J gene TRBJ2-7; TRBD1 is a possible D gene (5 bases). Per the germline V gene, CDR1 is ENHRY and CDR2 is SYGVKD. With 3 bases removed from V and 4 bases from J, the gap between germline ends came to 13 bases. The CDR3 extends over 14 amino acids. CDR3 sequence reads: CAISESTRVYEQYF. The CDR3 DNA reads as TGTGCCATCAGTGAATCGACCAGGGTTTACGAGCAGTACTTC.

This clonotype was detected ten times or more. This chain links TRBV7-2 with TRBJ2-7; 8 bases match TRBD2. The CDR3 sequence is 14 residues long. Germline lookup yields CDR1 SGHTA and CDR2 FQGNSA. With 2 bases clipped from V and 6 bases from J, the junction kept 6 bases outside the gene matches. DNA of the CDR3: TGTGCCAGCAGCTTAAGGACGGGAGGGAGCGAGCAGTACTTC. This gives the protein CASSLRTGGSEQYF.

The rearrangement links TRBV12-3 or TRBV12-4 to TRBJ2-7; D is uncertain. This CDR3 region has 15 residues. The germline V and J ends were trimmed by 3 bases and 7 bases, with 19 bases remaining between them. The CDR3 here is CASSFWQSLTREQYF. For the CDR3, the DNA is TGTGCCAGCAGTTTCTGGCAGAGTCTGACGAGGGAGCAGTACTTC.

This clonotype was observed a few times. The chain employs TRBV11-2 and TRBJ1-3; D is ambiguous. This CDR3 spans 15 amino acids. Germline V gene lookup returns CDR1 SGHAT and CDR2 FQNNGV. V was clipped by 4 bases and J by 4 bases, with 14 bases between them. The CDR3 nucleotides read TGTGCCAGCAGCTCCCTTCTGGGCCACGGAAACACCATATATTTT. Its translation is CASSSLLGHGNTIYF.

The chain combines TRBV5-5 with TRBJ2-1; D is tentatively TRBD1 or TRBD2 (5 bases each). In germline, CDR1 is SGHKS, CDR2 YYEKEE (reference sequence). The CDR3 runs 14 residues. Trimming removed 3 bases from V and 6 bases from J, with 13 bases in between. The CDR3 here is CASSSDPGTNEQFF. In DNA form, the CDR3 reads TGTGCCAGCAGCTCAGACCCAGGGACCAATGAGCAGTTCTTC.

The chain is built from TRBV29-1 and TRBJ2-3; tentative D call: TRBD1 (6 bases). The CDR3 totals 14 residues. CDR1 is SQVTM and CDR2 is ANQGSEA in the germline V gene. V was trimmed by 1 base and J by 2 bases, leaving 10 bases between them. The CDR3, as DNA: TGCAGCGTTGAAGCCGGGACACCCACAGATACGCAGTATTTT. As protein: CSVEAGTPTDTQYF.

This clonotype was observed a few times. The chain combines TRBV5-1 with TRBJ1-6; D is undetermined. Germline assignment: CDR1 SGHRS and CDR2 YFSETQ. The CDR3 has 15 amino acids. V lost 0 bases to trimming and J lost 7 bases, with 11 bases between them. The CDR3 DNA is TGCGCCAGCAGCTTGGTGGGTAGGATGAATTCACCCCTCCACTTT. It is translated as CASSLVGRMNSPLHF. The variable domain in full, completed from reference TRBV5-1 and TRBJ1-6, reads KAGVTQTPRYLIKTRGQQVTLSCSPISGHRSVSWYQQTPGQGLQFLFEYFSETQRNKGNFPGRFSGRQFSNSRSEMNVSTLELGDSALYLCASSLVGRMNSPLHFGNGTRLTVT.

This clonotype was observed a handful of times. V usage is TRBV5-1 and J usage is TRBJ2-2; unclear D gene. The CDR3 consists of 13 residues. V lost 1 base and J lost 6, with 7 bases in between. The germline gives CDR1 SGHRS, CDR2 YFSETQ. CDR3 region: CASSLKGPGELFF. The CDR3 region has the DNA TGCGCCAGCAGCTTGAAGGGCCCCGGGGAGCTGTTTTTT.

This clonotype has more than one count but fewer than ten. J is TRBJ1-3 and V is TRBV4-1; the D is unclear. This CDR3 has 17 amino acids. V gave up 4 bases and J gave up 0 bases, with 16 bases separating them. Per germline, CDR1 MGHRA and CDR2 YSYEKL. CDR3 loop: CASSPTTLRGSGNTIYF. As DNA, the CDR3 is TGCGCCAGCAGCCCAACGACACTCCGGGGCTCTGGAAACACCATATATTTT.

The chain couples TRBV4-2 to TRBJ1-1; no clear D. Germline-derived CDR1 and CDR2 are LGHNA and YNFKEQ. Trimming pared 0 bases from V and 1 base from J, leaving 6 bases between. The CDR3 is 14 residues long. CDR3 amino acids: CASSQDWTNTEAFF. CDR3 DNA: TGTGCCAGCAGCCAAGATTGGACGAACACTGAAGCTTTCTTT.

The chain is built from TRBV5-1 and TRBJ2-5; D is possibly TRBD1 (6 bases). This CDR3 contains 16 residues. Germline CDR1 is SGHRS and CDR2 is YFSETQ. Trimming removed 2 bases at V and 2 bases at J, with 16 bases between. The CDR3: CASSLQGPPEQETQYF. The CDR3 DNA sequence: TGCGCCAGCAGCTTACAGGGCCCTCCAGAACAAGAGACCCAGTACTTC.

V usage is TRBV12-3 or TRBV12-4 and J usage is TRBJ2-1; 11 nucleotides match TRBD2. V lost 3 bases, J lost 4 bases, and 11 bases stayed unmatched. CDR3 length: 18 residues. The CDR3 sequence is CASSLATLAGGLYNEQFF. The CDR3, as DNA: TGTGCCAGCAGTTTGGCAACGCTAGCGGGGGGACTTTACAATGAGCAGTTCTTC.

The V and J genes are TRBV7-9 and TRBJ2-5; TRBD1 agrees at 7 bases. Germline CDR1 is SEHNR and CDR2 is FQNEAQ (reference sequence). CDR3 length equals 14 residues. Trimming removed 6 bases from V and 2 bases from J; junction bases left unmatched: 6. The CDR3 protein is CASSYKGQQETQYF. CDR3 DNA sequence: TGTGCCAGCAGTTATAAGGGACAGCAAGAGACCCAGTACTTC.

The CDR3 here is CSARDRGFSIEAFF. For the CDR3, the DNA is TGCAGTGCCCGGGACAGGGGGTTTTCCATTGAAGCTTTCTTT. This chain joins TRBV20-1 and TRBJ1-1, with TRBD1 identical over 11 bases. This CDR3 is built from 14 residues. J was trimmed by 7 bases and V by 6 bases; bases with no gene match: 10. Germline loops: CDR1 DFQATT, CDR2 SNEGSKA (reference sequence).

This clonotype was recorded a few times. The chain is built from TRBV29-1 and TRBJ2-1; tentatively, D is TRBD2 (6 bases). CDR3 length: 14 amino acids. The germline V and J ends were trimmed by 7 bases and 3 bases, with 16 bases remaining between them. The germline V gene encodes CDR1 SQVTM and CDR2 ANQGSEA. CDR3 amino acids: CSARRDESYNEQFF. The CDR3 DNA follows: TGCAGCGCCAGGCGGGACGAGAGCTACAATGAGCAGTTCTTC.

V gene TRBV12-5 combines with J gene TRBJ2-7; TRBD1 matches at 10 bases. Germline assignment: CDR1 LGHNT and CDR2 FRNRAP. The V gene end was trimmed by 5 bases and the J gene end by 1 base; junction bases not matched to a gene: 8. The CDR3 has 16 residues. CDR3 residues: CASGLRRDRGSYEQYF. The CDR3 DNA is TGTGCTAGTGGTCTTAGGCGGGACAGGGGATCCTACGAGCAGTACTTC.

The chain joins TRBV10-3 to TRBJ2-7; D possibly uses TRBD1 or TRBD2 (5 bases each). From germline, CDR1 is ENHRY and CDR2 SYGVKD. CDR3 length: 14 residues. Trimming stripped 6 bases from V and 2 bases from J, with 14 bases between. DNA of the CDR3: TGTGCCATCAGCCCCACCGGGACCCCCTACGAGCAGTACTTC. This codes for CAISPTGTPYEQYF.

This clonotype turned up a few times. V gene TRBV20-1 combines with J gene TRBJ2-7; D call uncertain. The V end was cut by 5 bases, the J end by 5 bases, with 7 bases between. This CDR3 has 10 residues. The V gene's germline CDR1 is DFQATT and CDR2 SNEGSKA (reference sequence). The CDR3 DNA sequence: TGCAGTGCTCAAGGGAACGAGCAGTACTTC. Protein product: CSAQGNEQYF.

The chain employs TRBV7-7 and TRBJ2-1, with 10 bases fitting TRBD2. Per germline, CDR1 SSHAT and CDR2 FNYEAQ (reference sequence). Unmatched junction bases numbered 9, after V lost 6 bases and J lost 7 bases. The CDR3 consists of 15 residues. CDR3 protein: CASRDTGTSVNEQFF. For the CDR3, the DNA is TGTGCCAGCAGGGATACCGGGACTAGCGTAAATGAGCAGTTCTTC.

V usage is TRBV4-1 and J usage is TRBJ2-7; no clear D gene. V shed 0 bases and J shed 1 base, with 7 bases lying between them. This CDR3 has 14 amino acids. Germline V CDR1 and CDR2: MGHRA, YSYEKL. The chain's CDR3 is CASSQEPVSYEQYF. CDR3 sequence (DNA): TGCGCCAGCAGCCAAGAGCCGGTTTCCTACGAGCAGTACTTC.

The rearrangement links TRBV4-2 to TRBJ2-5; D is perhaps TRBD2 (7 bases). Germline CDR1 is LGHNA and CDR2 is YNFKEQ. The ends were cut back, 1 base at V and 4 bases at J, with 19 bases in the middle. The CDR3 covers 17 residues. This CDR3 is CASSQGLGGGAGETQYF. CDR3 DNA: TGTGCCAGCAGCCAAGGGCTGGGAGGGGGGGCAGGAGAGACCCAGTACTTC.

The rearrangement uses TRBV23-1 and TRBJ2-3, with 14 bases identical to TRBD2. TRBV23-1 counts as an open reading frame of uncertain function. CDR3 length: 18 residues. With V trimmed by 6 bases and J by 0 bases, 8 bases remained unmatched. Here the CDR3 DNA reads TGCGCCAGCAGCCAGGAAGGACTAGCGGGGGGAAGCACAGATACGCAGTATTTT. This codes for CASSQEGLAGGSTDTQYF.